This T cell receptor beta chain derives from a study of response to subunit inactivated influenza vaccine. TCRdb re-called the RT-PCR reads through MiXCR, storing one row per CDR3 protein. The data hold around 580,000 distinct CDR3 sequences, with around 15% observed a single time. Per the germline V gene, CDR1 is SGHAT and CDR2 is FQNNGV. Trimming cost V 4 bases and J 5 bases; bases outside gene matches: 8. The CDR3 is 16 amino acids. Only a few counts were recorded for this clonotype. Its target is not known. Study findings and constraints: Authors suggested few new T cells are recruited by each seasonal influenza vaccination.

Sequences were derived from PBMCs from blood, sampled about 11 days after vaccination. The chain is built from TRBV11-2 and TRBJ2-1; TRBD2 agrees at 10 bases. This clonotype was sampled from a man aged 50-59 years who received an inactivated influenza vaccine. The DNA of the CDR3 is TGTGCCAGCAGCTCTTGGGTAGCGGGGGGTCACAATGAGCAGTTCTTC. The encoded protein is CASSSWVAGGHNEQFF.